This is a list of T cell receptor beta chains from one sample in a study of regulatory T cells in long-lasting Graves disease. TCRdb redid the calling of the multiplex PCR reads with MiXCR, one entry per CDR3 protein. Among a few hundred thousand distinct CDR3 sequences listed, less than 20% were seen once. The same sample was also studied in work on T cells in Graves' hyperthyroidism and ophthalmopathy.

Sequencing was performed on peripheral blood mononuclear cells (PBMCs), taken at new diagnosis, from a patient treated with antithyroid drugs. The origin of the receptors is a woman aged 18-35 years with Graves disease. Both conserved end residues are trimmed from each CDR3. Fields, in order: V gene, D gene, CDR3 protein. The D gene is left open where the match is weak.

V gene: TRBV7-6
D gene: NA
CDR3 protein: ASSLGGARGSYEQY

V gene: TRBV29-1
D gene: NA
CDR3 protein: SAISGGLGAGELF

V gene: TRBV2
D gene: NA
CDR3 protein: ASSEPGRAANYGYT

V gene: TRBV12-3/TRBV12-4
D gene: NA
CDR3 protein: ASRQTRSGYYNEQF

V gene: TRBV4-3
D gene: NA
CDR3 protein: ASSQDLGKRMNTEAF

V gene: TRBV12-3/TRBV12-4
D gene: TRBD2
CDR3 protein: ASSSAIAPGGAEQF

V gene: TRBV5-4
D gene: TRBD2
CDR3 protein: ASSLPGLPTYEQY

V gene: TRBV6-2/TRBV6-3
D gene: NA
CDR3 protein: ASSDFPGLYGYS

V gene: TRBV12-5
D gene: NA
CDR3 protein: ASGLVLGSGELF

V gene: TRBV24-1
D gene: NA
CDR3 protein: ATSDLGNEQF

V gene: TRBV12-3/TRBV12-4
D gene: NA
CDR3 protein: ASRATGVSYNEQF

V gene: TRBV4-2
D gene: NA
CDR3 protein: ASSQELRHSTDTQY

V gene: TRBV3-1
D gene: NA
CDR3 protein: ASTNQGTNYGYT

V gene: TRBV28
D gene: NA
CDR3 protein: ASSFSTNEKLF

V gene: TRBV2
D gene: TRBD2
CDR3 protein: ASSVAGTSDYEQY

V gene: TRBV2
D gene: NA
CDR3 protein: ASSVQAGGGNTIY

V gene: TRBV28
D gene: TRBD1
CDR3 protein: ASSWGRGWSNEQF

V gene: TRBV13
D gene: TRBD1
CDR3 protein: ASSPGTGASFEQF

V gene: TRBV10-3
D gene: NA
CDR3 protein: AISENAGTTYNEQF

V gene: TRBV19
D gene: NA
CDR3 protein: ASSISAEAF

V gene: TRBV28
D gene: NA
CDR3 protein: ASYGIRNEQF

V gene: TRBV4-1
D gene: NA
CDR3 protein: ASSLREGKLF

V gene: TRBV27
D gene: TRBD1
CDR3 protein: ASSTGQGFYGYT

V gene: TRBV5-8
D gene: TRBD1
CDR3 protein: ASSSGDREGDTQY

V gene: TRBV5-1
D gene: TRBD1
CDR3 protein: ASSPTGTGGEKGYGYT

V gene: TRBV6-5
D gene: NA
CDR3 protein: ASSYSPRTLYNEQF

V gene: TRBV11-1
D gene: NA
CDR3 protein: ASSTGEGTEAF

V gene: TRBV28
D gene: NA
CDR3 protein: ASSRGGAGNEQY

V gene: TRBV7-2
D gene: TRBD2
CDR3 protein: ASSPSVSGRVGASYEQF

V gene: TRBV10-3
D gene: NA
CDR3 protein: AIRKEDAAYEQY

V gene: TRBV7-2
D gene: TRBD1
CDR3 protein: ASSLEGQLGEQF

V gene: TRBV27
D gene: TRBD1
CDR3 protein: ASSLSHRGMDTEAF